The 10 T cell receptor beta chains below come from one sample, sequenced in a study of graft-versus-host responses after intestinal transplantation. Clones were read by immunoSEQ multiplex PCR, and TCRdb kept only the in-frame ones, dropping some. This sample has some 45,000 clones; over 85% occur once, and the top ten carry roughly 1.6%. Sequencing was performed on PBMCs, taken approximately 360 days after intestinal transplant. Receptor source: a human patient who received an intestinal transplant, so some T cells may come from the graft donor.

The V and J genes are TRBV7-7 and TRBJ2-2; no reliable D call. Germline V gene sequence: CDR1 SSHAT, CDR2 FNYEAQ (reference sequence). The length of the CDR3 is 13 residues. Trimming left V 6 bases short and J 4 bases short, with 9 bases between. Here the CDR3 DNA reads TGTGCCAGCAGTCTCGGTCGCACCGGGGAGCTGTTTTTT. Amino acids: CASSLGRTGELFF.

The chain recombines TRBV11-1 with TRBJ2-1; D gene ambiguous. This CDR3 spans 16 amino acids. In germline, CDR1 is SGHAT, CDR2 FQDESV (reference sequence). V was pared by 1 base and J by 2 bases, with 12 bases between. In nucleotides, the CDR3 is TGTGCCAGCAGCTTAGACCCCACGGGTGCCTACAATGAGCAGTTCTTC. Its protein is CASSLDPTGAYNEQFF.

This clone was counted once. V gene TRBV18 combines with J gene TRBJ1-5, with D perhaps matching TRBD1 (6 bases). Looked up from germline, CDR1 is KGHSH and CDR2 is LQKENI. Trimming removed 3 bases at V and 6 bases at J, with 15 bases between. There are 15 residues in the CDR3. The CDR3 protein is CASSPTGNPGQPQHF. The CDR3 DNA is TGTGCCAGCTCACCTACAGGGAACCCGGGTCAGCCCCAGCATTTT.

In DNA, the CDR3 is TGTGCCAGCAGCATGCAGGGGGCCCCCGGGAACACTGAAGCTTTCTTT. Translation: CASSMQGAPGNTEAFF. V is TRBV5-4 and J is TRBJ1-1; 8 positions match TRBD1. This CDR3 has 16 residues. Germline V gene lookup returns CDR1 SGHNT and CDR2 YYREEE (reference sequence). Germline trimming cut 4 bases from V and 1 base from J; bases unmatched to any gene: 9.

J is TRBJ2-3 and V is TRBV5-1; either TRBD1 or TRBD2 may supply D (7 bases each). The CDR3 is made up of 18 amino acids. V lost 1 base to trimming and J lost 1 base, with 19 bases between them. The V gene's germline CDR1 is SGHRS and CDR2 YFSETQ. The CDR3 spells CASSLTRGILAGTDTQYF. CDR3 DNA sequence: TGCGCCAGCAGCTTGACCAGGGGGATTCTAGCGGGCACAGATACGCAGTATTTT.

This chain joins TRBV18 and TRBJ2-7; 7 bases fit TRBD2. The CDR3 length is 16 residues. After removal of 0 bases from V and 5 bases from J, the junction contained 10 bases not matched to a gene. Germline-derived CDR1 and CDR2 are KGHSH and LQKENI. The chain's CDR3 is CASSPPYAGVGDEQYF. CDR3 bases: TGTGCCAGCTCACCACCGTACGCGGGGGTCGGAGACGAGCAGTACTTC.

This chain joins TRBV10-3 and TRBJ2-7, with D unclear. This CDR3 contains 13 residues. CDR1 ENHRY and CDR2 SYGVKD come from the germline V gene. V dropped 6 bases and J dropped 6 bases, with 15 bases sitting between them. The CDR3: CAISLPGPGEQYF. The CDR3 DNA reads TGTGCCATCAGCTTACCAGGTCCGGGCGAGCAGTACTTC.

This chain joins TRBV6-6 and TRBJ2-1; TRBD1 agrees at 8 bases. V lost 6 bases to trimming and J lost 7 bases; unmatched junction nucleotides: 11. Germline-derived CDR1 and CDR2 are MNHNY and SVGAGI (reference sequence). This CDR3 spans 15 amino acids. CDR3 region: CASRADREVGNEQFF. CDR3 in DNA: TGTGCCAGCAGAGCGGACAGGGAGGTCGGGAATGAGCAGTTCTTC.

CDR3 amino acids: CASTDAGTGEITGELFF. The CDR3 DNA is TGTGCCAGCACCGATGCCGGGACAGGGGAAATCACCGGGGAGCTGTTTTTT. V gene TRBV5-6 combines with J gene TRBJ2-2, with 10 positions matching TRBD1. The CDR3 runs 17 residues. Trimming removed 6 bases from V and 4 bases from J; junction bases left unmatched: 12. Looked up from germline, CDR1 is SGHDT and CDR2 is YYEEEE. Complete variable domain (other parts from reference TRBV5-6 and TRBJ2-2): DAGVTQSPTHLIKTRGQQVTLRCSPKSGHDTVSWYQQALGQGPQFIFQYYEEEERQRGNFPDRFSGHQFPNYSSELNVNALLLGDSALYLCASTDAGTGEITGELFFGEGSRLTVL.

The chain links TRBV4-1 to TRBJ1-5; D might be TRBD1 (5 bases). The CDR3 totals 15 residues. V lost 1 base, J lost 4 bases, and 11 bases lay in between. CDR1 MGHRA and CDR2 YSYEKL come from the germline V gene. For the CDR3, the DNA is TGCGCCAGCAGCCAAGGGCAGGGAGGGAATCAGCCCCAGCATTTT. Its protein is CASSQGQGGNQPQHF.